The rows below give T cell receptor beta chains drawn from one sample of a study of CD8+CD57+ T cells in acquired aplastic anemia. TCRdb re-called the reads with MiXCR, one entry per CDR3 protein. Found here are roughly 500,000 distinct CDR3 sequences, around a third of them singletons; the top ten hold nearly 0.85%. Sequenced sample: sorted CD4+, CD8+, or CD8+CD57+ T cells (not recorded which) from PBMCs. These receptors all come from a human donor with aplastic anemia. CDR3s include the opening cysteine and the closing phenylalanine or tryptophan. D genes are given only for firm matches. Some rows have no size entry. The others give once, few or many, or a class for an expanded clone.

v_call,clone_size,d_call,j_call,cdr3_nt,cdr3_aa
TRBV25-1,.,.,TRBJ1-2,TGTGCCAGCAGTTTGCCCAGGGGAATTAACTATGGCTACACCTTC,CASSLPRGINYGYTF
TRBV14,.,TRBD1,TRBJ2-7,TGTGCCAGCAGCCAGAACCCGGGACAGGGTGTCTACGAGCAGTACTTC,CASSQNPGQGVYEQYF
TRBV24-1,many,TRBD2,TRBJ2-1,TGTGCCAGCAGTACTAGCGGAAATTACAATGAGCAGTTCTTC,CASSTSGNYNEQFF
TRBV30,.,TRBD1,TRBJ2-7,TGTGCCTGGAGTGAATTAGGAATGTGGACAGGGCACTACGAGCAGTACTTC,CAWSELGMWTGHYEQYF
TRBV12-3/TRBV12-4,.,.,TRBJ1-2,TGTGCCAGCAGCTCAGGGACTACTCGGTATGGCTACACCTTC,CASSSGTTRYGYTF
TRBV7-6,.,.,TRBJ2-7,TGTGCCAGCAGCTTAGCGTTCCGGGGGCGTGTGAACGAGCAGTACTTC,CASSLAFRGRVNEQYF
TRBV7-2,.,.,TRBJ2-1,TGTGCCAGCAGCTACCAATCCTACAATGAGCAGTTCTTC,CASSYQSYNEQFF
TRBV7-2,.,.,TRBJ1-1,TGTGCCAGCAGCGACCCCAGTCGTGGCACTGAAGCTTTCTTT,CASSDPSRGTEAFF
TRBV9,few,TRBD1,TRBJ2-3,TGTGCCAGCAGACTGACAGGGGCCACAGATACGCAGTATTTT,CASRLTGATDTQYF
TRBV25-1,many,.,TRBJ2-2,TGTGCCAGCAGTCCTCAGGCCGGGGAGCTGTTTTTT,CASSPQAGELFF
TRBV14,once,TRBD1,TRBJ2-3,TGTGCCAGTCCCTCGGGACAGGGTGTCACAGATACGCAGTATTTT,CASPSGQGVTDTQYF
TRBV7-8,many,.,TRBJ2-5,TGTGCCAGCAGCTTAGAGGTCGGGGTGGGAGAGACCCAGTACTTC,CASSLEVGVGETQYF
TRBV12-3/TRBV12-4,few,.,TRBJ2-1,TGTGCCAGCAGTAGCAACAGGGCGGGGGATGGACATGAGCAGTTCTTC,CASSSNRAGDGHEQFF
TRBV7-3,few,.,TRBJ2-2,TGTGCCAGCAGCTTATGGGGGCAAGCGAACGCCGGGGAGCTGTTTTTT,CASSLWGQANAGELFF
TRBV7-2,.,.,TRBJ2-7,TGTGCCAGCAGCTTAGTCAGGGTCGGCGAGCAGTACTTC,CASSLVRVGEQYF
TRBV19,many,TRBD1,TRBJ1-2,TGTGCCAGTAGCACCCGCGGACAGGGGCCGCATGGCTACACCTTC,CASSTRGQGPHGYTF
TRBV2,.,.,TRBJ1-1,TGTGCCAGCTTCGGGATGATGTCCACTGAAGCTTTCTTT,CASFGMMSTEAFF
TRBV7-8,.,.,TRBJ1-1,TGTGCCAGCAGCTTAGCGAATCAAGGGACTGAAGCTTTCTTT,CASSLANQGTEAFF
TRBV20-1,.,.,TRBJ1-5,TGCAGTGCTCGCAGGGGTCCAAACGGTTGGCCCCAGCATTTT,CSARRGPNGWPQHF
TRBV15,.,.,TRBJ2-2,TGTGCCACCAGCAGAGATATGCGCCAGGGTCCCCAGGGCTGTGCGAACACCGGGGAGCTGTTTTTT,CATSRDMRQGPQGCANTGELFF
TRBV19,many,.,TRBJ1-5,TGTGCCAGTAGCTTGTCCAGGTCGAACAATCAGCCCCAGCATTTT,CASSLSRSNNQPQHF
TRBV2,many,.,TRBJ2-2,TGTGCCAGCAGTAGTCAGGGAGATACCGGGGAGCTGTTTTTT,CASSSQGDTGELFF
TRBV9,.,.,TRBJ2-5,TGTGCCAGCAGCGTAGGGTCCTTCGAAGAGACCCAGTACTTC,CASSVGSFEETQYF
TRBV10-3,.,.,TRBJ1-6,TGTGCCAGCAACCTACACGAGGGAATTAATTCACCCCTCCACTTT,CASNLHEGINSPLHF
TRBV9,few,.,TRBJ2-1,TGTGCCAGCAGCGTAGTCTCTAGCTCCTACAATGAGCAGTTCTTC,CASSVVSSSYNEQFF
TRBV10-1,many,.,TRBJ1-2,TGCGCCAGCAGTGTCCCGAGTCCGGGGACCTTTACTAACTATGGCTACACCTTC,CASSVPSPGTFTNYGYTF
TRBV5-5,.,.,TRBJ1-6,TGTGCCAGCAGGCCCCGGGGAGCAGCCTATAGTTCACCCTTCCACTTT,CASRPRGAAYSSPFHF
TRBV7-9,many,.,TRBJ2-6,TGTGCCAGCAGCTTAGCGGTTGGGGCCAACGTCCTGACTTTC,CASSLAVGANVLTF
TRBV7-6,few,TRBD2,TRBJ2-3,TGTGCCAGCAGCTTGACAGCGGGGGGCACAGATACGCAGTATTTT,CASSLTAGGTDTQYF
TRBV15,.,.,TRBJ2-7,TGTGCCACCAGGGGAGACTCCTACGAGCAGTACTTC,CATRGDSYEQYF
TRBV24-1,.,.,TRBJ2-3,TGTGCCACCAGTGTTTTCCGAGGGGCAGATACGCAGTATTTT,CATSVFRGADTQYF
TRBV6-1,.,TRBD1,TRBJ2-7,TGTGCCAGCAGCCCGTTACAGGGGTCCTACGAGCAGTACTTC,CASSPLQGSYEQYF
TRBV7-2,many,.,TRBJ1-6,TGTGCCAGCAGCCCACCAGGGAATTCACCCCTCCACTTT,CASSPPGNSPLHF
TRBV10-3,many,.,TRBJ2-6,TGTGCCATCAGTGAGGGTCGGGCTGGGGCCAACGTCCTGACTTTC,CAISEGRAGANVLTF
TRBV3-1,.,.,TRBJ1-1,TGTGCCAGCAGCCGGGGATCCACTGAAGCTCTCTTT,CASSRGSTEALF
TRBV7-8,.,.,TRBJ1-1,TGTGCCAGCAGCTCCAAGGGGATGAACACTGAAGCTTTCTTT,CASSSKGMNTEAFF
TRBV2,.,.,TRBJ2-2,TGTGCCACCACACTCTCGACGGGGAACACCGGGGAGCTGTTTTTT,CATTLSTGNTGELFF
TRBV10-3,many,TRBD1,TRBJ1-2,TGTGCCATCAGGGGACAGGAGGAACTATATGGCTACACCTTC,CAIRGQEELYGYTF
TRBV30,.,.,TRBJ1-2,TGTGCCTGGGGGCGGGACAACTCCTATGGCTACACCTTC,CAWGRDNSYGYTF
TRBV24-1,few,.,TRBJ2-7,TGTGCCACCAGTCCTACAGGGTACGGCGAGCAGTACTTC,CATSPTGYGEQYF
TRBV5-1,.,.,TRBJ2-2,TGCGCCAGCAGCTTATTGCAGGGAAACACCGGGGAGCTGTTTTTT,CASSLLQGNTGELFF
TRBV6-2/TRBV6-3,.,TRBD1,TRBJ2-2,TGTGCCAGCAGAAAGGGACAGATGAACACCGGGGAGCTGTTTTTT,CASRKGQMNTGELFF
TRBV19,many,.,TRBJ2-3,TGTGCCAGTAGTATTGACAGAAACACAGATACGCAGTATTTT,CASSIDRNTDTQYF
TRBV19,.,.,TRBJ1-6,TGTGCCTGGAGTCCTACATCCGATTCACCCCTCCACTTT,CAWSPTSDSPLHF
TRBV4-1,.,.,TRBJ1-1,TGCGCCAGCAGCCAAGAAGTAAGTATGAACACTGAAGCTTTCTTT,CASSQEVSMNTEAFF